The rows below give T cell receptor beta chains drawn from one sample of a study of PD-L1 blockade in urothelial cancer. Sequenced by immunoSEQ multiplex PCR; TCRdb stores in-frame clones only, minus some. The sample lists 50,000 to 70,000 clones, roughly 77% seen once, with 1.5% to 2% in the top ten. Sequenced here: PBMCs, sampled around atezolizumab (anti-PD-L1) treatment. The receptor source for this set is a man aged 65-85 years with urothelial cancer. Both conserved end residues are part of each CDR3. The D gene is left open where the match is weak. The listing skips clone size in some rows; elsewhere it reads once, few, many or a size class.

j_gene: TRBJ2-7; abundance: .; d_gene: .; v_gene: TRBV7-3; CDR3nt: TGTGCCAGCAGCCTAAATGCGGATGGGGAGCAGTACTTC; CDR3aa: CASSLNADGEQYF
j_gene: TRBJ2-1; abundance: .; d_gene: .; v_gene: TRBV27; CDR3nt: TGTGCCAGCAGTGAGTCTCCCAATGAGCAGTTCTTC; CDR3aa: CASSESPNEQFF
j_gene: TRBJ2-1; abundance: .; d_gene: .; v_gene: TRBV28; CDR3nt: TGTGCCAGCAGATCGGGAGTGGGCAATGAGCAGTTCTTC; CDR3aa: CASRSGVGNEQFF
j_gene: TRBJ2-3; abundance: few; d_gene: TRBD2; v_gene: TRBV9; CDR3nt: TGTGCCAGCAGCCCACGAGGGACTAGCATGGGGGCGGCGGGCACAGATACGCAGTATTTT; CDR3aa: CASSPRGTSMGAAGTDTQYF
j_gene: TRBJ2-3; abundance: .; d_gene: TRBD2; v_gene: TRBV28; CDR3nt: TGTGCCAGCAGTTCGTCAGCGGGGGACGGGGATACGCAGTATTTT; CDR3aa: CASSSSAGDGDTQYF
j_gene: TRBJ2-7; abundance: .; d_gene: TRBD1; v_gene: TRBV15; CDR3nt: TGTGCCACCAGCAATAGTTCCGGACAGGGGATCTACGAGCAGTACTTC; CDR3aa: CATSNSSGQGIYEQYF
j_gene: TRBJ1-5; abundance: .; d_gene: TRBD1; v_gene: TRBV19; CDR3nt: TGTGCCAGTAGTATAGGTCTTGACGGGACAGGTTTCTATAGCAATCAGCCCCAGCATTTT; CDR3aa: CASSIGLDGTGFYSNQPQHF
j_gene: TRBJ1-3; abundance: .; d_gene: .; v_gene: TRBV6-1; CDR3nt: TGTGCCAGCAGTGACAGGGATGGAAACACCATATATTTT; CDR3aa: CASSDRDGNTIYF
j_gene: TRBJ1-5; abundance: .; d_gene: .; v_gene: TRBV6-6; CDR3nt: TGTGCCAGCAGCTACGGGGAGGTTGGTCAGCCCCAGCATTTT; CDR3aa: CASSYGEVGQPQHF
j_gene: TRBJ2-2; abundance: few; d_gene: .; v_gene: TRBV2; CDR3nt: TGTGCCAGCAGTGAAGCGTTCGGGAACACCGGGGAGCTGTTTTTT; CDR3aa: CASSEAFGNTGELFF
j_gene: TRBJ2-2; abundance: .; d_gene: .; v_gene: TRBV11-2; CDR3nt: TGTGCCAGCAGCCCAAGACGGGAATCGGGAAGGGAGCTGTTTTTT; CDR3aa: CASSPRRESGRELFF
j_gene: TRBJ2-1; abundance: .; d_gene: TRBD2; v_gene: TRBV11-2; CDR3nt: TGTGCCAGCAGCAGGACTAGCGGGAGTTCGAACAATGAGCAGTTCTTC; CDR3aa: CASSRTSGSSNNEQFF
j_gene: TRBJ1-5; abundance: .; d_gene: .; v_gene: TRBV19; CDR3nt: TGTGCCAGTAGTATAGATCCTAACAGGGACGATCAGCCCCAGCATTTT; CDR3aa: CASSIDPNRDDQPQHF
j_gene: TRBJ1-4; abundance: .; d_gene: .; v_gene: TRBV18; CDR3nt: TGTGCCAGCTCACCGCCCGGGACACCGACTAATGAAAAACTGTTTTTT; CDR3aa: CASSPPGTPTNEKLFF
j_gene: TRBJ2-1; abundance: .; d_gene: TRBD2; v_gene: TRBV9; CDR3nt: TGTGCCAGCAGCGTAGGGGGTGGACTAGCGGGCTCGAGCTCCTACAATGAGCAGTTCTTC; CDR3aa: CASSVGGGLAGSSSYNEQFF
j_gene: TRBJ2-6; abundance: once; d_gene: TRBD2; v_gene: TRBV5-6; CDR3nt: TGTGCCAGCACCTGGGGGGGGATGTCTGGGGCCAACGTCCTGACTTTC; CDR3aa: CASTWGGMSGANVLTF